This T cell receptor (beta chain) is drawn from a study of CD8 T cells in Susac syndrome (dated by TCRdb to about 2019). Regarding the complete study: Repertoire sequencing was used to test whether CD8+ T cell activation and differentiation in Susac syndrome was antigen driven. The study compared CD8+ T cell repertoire clonality among 12 healthy donors, roughly 14 Susac syndrome patients and roughly 15 multiple sclerosis patients.

Peripheral blood CD8+ and CD4+ T cells from healthy donors, Susac syndrome patients and multiple sclerosis patients were profiled using high-throughput TCR beta sequencing. Multiple sclerosis controls were treatment-naive patients with stable or active relapsing-remitting disease fulfilling revised McDonald criteria. Bulk CD8+ and CD4+ T cells were purified magnetically by negative isolation, whereas CD8+ TEMRA cells were enriched by FACS. Blood was collected in EDTA tubes and processed within 24 hours, with PBMCs isolated through density gradient centrifugation. PBMCs intended for TCR sequencing were cryopreserved in liquid nitrogen and were subsequently thawed in a 37 degrees C water bath. The sorted or isolated CD4+, CD8+ and CD8+ TEMRA cells reached a purity of at least 90%. V loses 4 bases of germline sequence and J loses 0 bases, and the interval between the two ends is 15 bases. The CDR1 and CDR2 encoded by the germline V gene (reference sequence) are SGHNT and YYREEE. Spanning cysteine to phenylalanine, the CDR3 consists of 16 amino acids. Kept here is only the CDR3 DNA, which spans 48 bases and is read in frame from base 1.

The full study reports these points: The number of individuals in the TCR sequencing and HLA analysis was recognized as being relatively small.

RNA was extracted using the RNeasy kit, and about 0.45 to 1 ug of the RNA was reverse transcribed with random hexamers. TCR beta CDR3 regions were amplified with the immunoSEQ multiplex PCR assay covering 54 Vbeta and 13 Jbeta segments. Bias from PCR amplification was corrected by using a synthetic template baseline for primer optimization and for computational correction. Processing in the source paper ran as follows. Reads were assigned to V, D and J genes according to IMGT and analyzed in immunoSEQ Analyzer, with only productive sequences retained. Clonality was calculated as one minus the Shannon entropy normalized by log2 of the number of productive unique sequences. For each patient and control, public and private clones were evaluated among the 100 most prevalent clones. Clones were defined as Susac-specific if absent from the healthy and MS cohorts, from 1052 published viral clones and from other ImmuneACCESS disease sequences. TCRdb reprocessed the public reads (quality trimming at Q25 with fastp, clone calling with MiXCR) and kept in-frame beta chains. Rows are unified per CDR3 protein, each entry keeping the most common DNA and genes. What appears here as the V and J calls and clone size reflects TCRdb's work, not the paper's. The sample data list about 73,000 distinct CDR3 sequences, and about 95% of these were observed just once. About 0.38% of the sample is held by the ten biggest clonotypes.

Notes on this clonotype: Its antigen is currently not known. The input lacks base qualities; no much larger clone sits a single base away.

The rearranged segments are TRBV5-4 and TRBJ2-3; the D region may be TRBD1 or TRBD2, each matching 6 bases equally. The TCR was taken from a human donor with multiple sclerosis. Sequencing was carried out using CD8+ T cells from PBMCs. The CDR3 region has the sequence CASSLQQGGSTDTQYF. The base sequence is TGTGCCAGCAGCCTACAACAGGGAGGTAGCACAGATACGCAGTATTTT.